This TCR beta chain was obtained from a study of blood T cell repertoires in COVID-19. The overall study: The United States, Italy and Spain provided the acute and convalescent COVID-19 samples. Sources were T cells, B-cell-depleted T cells, or PBMCs; the material itself was cDNA or gDNA.

Patients in Seattle were enrolled during active infection, then followed longitudinally. Profiling relied on immunoSEQ multiplex PCR, and the TCRdb table lists in-frame clones only, not all of them. This table holds some 300,000 clones, just under 90% found once. CDR1 and CDR2 from the germline V gene are KGHSH and LQKENI. The CDR3 contains 15 residues. Between the trimmed V and J ends, which lost 9 bases and 1 base, there was a span of 18 bases. The V and J genes are TRBV18 and TRBJ1-1; no reliable D call. The material sequenced was peripheral blood. The TCR sequence derives from a woman aged 45-65 years with COVID-19, enrolled during active disease. CDR3 nucleotide sequence: TGTGCCAGTCAACCGGTAGGCAGAGGGAACACTGAAGCTTTCTTT. Translated, it gives CASQPVGRGNTEAFF.